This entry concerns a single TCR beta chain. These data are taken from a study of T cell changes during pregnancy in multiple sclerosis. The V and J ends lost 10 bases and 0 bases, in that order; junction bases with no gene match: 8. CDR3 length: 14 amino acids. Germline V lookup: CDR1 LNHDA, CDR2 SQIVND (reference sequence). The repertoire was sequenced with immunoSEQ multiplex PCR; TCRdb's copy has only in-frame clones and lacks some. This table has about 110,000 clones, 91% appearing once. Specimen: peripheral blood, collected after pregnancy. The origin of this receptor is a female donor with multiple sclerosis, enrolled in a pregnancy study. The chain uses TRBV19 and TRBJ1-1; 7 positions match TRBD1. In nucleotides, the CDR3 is TGTGCCACCGAGAAGACAGGGATGAACACTGAAGCTTTCTTT. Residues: CATEKTGMNTEAFF.